The 32 T cell receptor beta chains presented below share a single source sample, sequenced in a study of blood T cell repertoires in COVID-19. The repertoire was sequenced with immunoSEQ multiplex PCR; TCRdb's copy has only in-frame clones and lacks some. This table holds some 160,000 clones, roughly 86% found once. Sequencing was performed on peripheral blood. These receptors were collected from a woman of 80 years or more with COVID-19, enrolled during active disease.

In this sample, this clone turned up once. This rearrangement joins TRBV6-5 to TRBJ1-1; no firm D call. Trimming took off 5 bases at V and 11 bases at J, with 15 bases between the two ends. The CDR3 consists of 12 residues. CDR1 and CDR2 from the germline V gene are MNHEY and SVGAGI. This CDR3 is CASSTDLQLAFF. The CDR3 nucleotides are TGTGCCAGCAGTACAGACCTACAGCTGGCTTTCTTT.

The chain joins TRBV6-2 or TRBV6-3 to TRBJ2-7, with 7 bases lining up with TRBD1. Germline V gene data show CDR1 as MNHEY and CDR2 as SVGEGT. The CDR3 contains 15 residues. The J segment lost 6 bases and the V segment lost 3 bases, leaving 11 bases of the junction unmatched. The CDR3 loop is CASSYRGTASREQYF. In DNA, the CDR3 is TGTGCCAGCAGTTATCGTGGGACAGCTTCCCGCGAGCAGTACTTC.

J is TRBJ1-6 and V is TRBV7-8; possibly TRBD1 for D (6 bases). CDR1 is SGHVS, CDR2 FQNEAQ, per germline. The CDR3 sequence is 17 residues long. V lost 5 bases, J lost 10 bases, and 24 bases lay in between. The CDR3 sequence is CASSPAPGVGSGSPLHF. CDR3 in DNA: TGTGCCAGCAGCCCCGCGCCAGGGGTCGGCTCGGGATCACCCCTCCACTTT.

V gene TRBV19 combines with J gene TRBJ1-4; D is undetermined. Germline CDR1 and CDR2: LNHDA and SQIVND (reference sequence). This CDR3 spans 14 amino acids. The germline V and J ends were trimmed by 10 bases and 5 bases, with 17 bases remaining between them. The CDR3 loop is CATRDSLMNEKLFF. DNA for the CDR3: TGTGCCACCCGGGATAGCCTGATGAATGAAAAACTGTTTTTT.

The chain employs TRBV11-2 and TRBJ2-1; D not certain. Germline V gene lookup returns CDR1 SGHAT and CDR2 FQNNGV. CDR3 length equals 11 residues. V was shortened by 5 bases and J by 9 bases, with 8 bases between the two germline ends. The CDR3 nucleotides are TGTGCCAGCAGCCCTAGTATTGAGCAGTTCTTC. Protein product: CASSPSIEQFF.

The rearrangement links TRBV28 to TRBJ2-3; TRBD2 agrees at 7 bases. After removal of 2 bases from V and 2 bases from J, the junction contained 4 bases not matched to a gene. Germline V lookup: CDR1 MDHEN, CDR2 SYDVKM. This CDR3 spans 15 amino acids. CDR3 in amino acids: CASSLRSGVTDTQYF. In DNA, the CDR3 is TGTGCCAGCAGTTTACGCAGCGGGGTCACAGATACGCAGTATTTT.

V and J are TRBV19 and TRBJ1-2, with 10 bases matching TRBD1. CDR1 is LNHDA and CDR2 is SQIVND in the germline V gene (reference sequence). V gave up 6 bases and J gave up 4 bases; unmatched junction bases: 5. The CDR3 covers 14 residues. The CDR3 nucleotides are TGTGCCAGTAGCGGGGACAGGGGTGGCTATGGCTACACCTTC. It specifies CASSGDRGGYGYTF. Drawing the rest from reference TRBV19 and TRBJ1-2, the complete variable domain is DGGITQSPKYLFRKEGQNVTLSCEQNLNHDAMYWYRQDPGQGLRLIYYSQIVNDFQKGDIAEGYSVSREKKESFPLTVTSAQKNPTAFYLCASSGDRGGYGYTFGSGTRLTVV.

The chain carries TRBV7-2 and TRBJ1-1, with 9 bases lining up with TRBD1. The V gene's germline CDR1 is SGHTA and CDR2 FQGNSA. V gave up 1 base and J gave up 5 bases; unmatched junction bases: 5. The length of the CDR3 is 15 residues. The CDR3 loop reads CASSLEGTGWTEAFF. CDR3 in DNA: TGTGCCAGCAGCTTAGAAGGGACAGGGTGGACTGAAGCTTTCTTT.

In its sample, this clone was seen once. The chain recombines TRBV5-1 with TRBJ1-1, with TRBD1 matching 7 bases. The CDR3 extends over 14 amino acids. Trimming removed 2 bases from V and 4 bases from J; junction bases left unmatched: 5. Germline V gene lookup returns CDR1 SGHRS and CDR2 YFSETQ. This CDR3 is CASSLGQALTEAFF. Here the CDR3 DNA reads TGCGCCAGCAGCTTAGGACAGGCCCTCACTGAAGCTTTCTTT.

The CDR3 DNA sequence: TGTGCCAGCAGTCTCGGGGACAGTTTCAATTCACCCCTCCACTTT. Translating it yields CASSLGDSFNSPLHF. The chain couples TRBV6-5 to TRBJ1-6; 7 positions agree with TRBD1. Germline V gene lookup returns CDR1 MNHEY and CDR2 SVGAGI. This CDR3 spans 15 amino acids. The ends lost 5 bases at V and 7 bases at J; junction bases unmatched: 8.

This clone appeared a single time. V is TRBV6-6 and J is TRBJ2-1, with D tentatively TRBD2 (5 bases). Trimming took 4 bases from V and 1 from J, leaving 8 bases between them. CDR1 and CDR2 from the germline V gene are MNHNY and SVGAGI (reference sequence). The CDR3 is 14 amino acids. CDR3 loop: CASSSRGSYNEQFF. CDR3 coding DNA: TGTGCCAGCAGTTCCCGCGGGTCCTACAATGAGCAGTTCTTC.

The chain links TRBV7-6 to TRBJ1-3, with D tentatively TRBD1 (6 bases). Trimming removed 4 bases at V and 2 bases at J, with 15 bases between. Germline CDR1 is SGHVS and CDR2 is FNYEAQ. The CDR3 sequence is 16 residues long. As DNA, the CDR3 is TGTGCCAGCAGCTCATATGAGGGGGTTACTGGAAACACCATATATTTT. This sequence encodes CASSSYEGVTGNTIYF.

The J gene is TRBJ2-7, the V gene TRBV4-2; D might be TRBD2 (6 bases). The CDR3 has 14 amino acids. V lost 0 bases and J lost 5, with 11 bases in between. The germline gives CDR1 LGHNA, CDR2 YNFKEQ. CDR3 in amino acids: CASSQDWRADEQYF. In nucleotides, the CDR3 is TGTGCCAGCAGCCAAGACTGGAGGGCGGACGAGCAGTACTTC.

This chain joins TRBV5-1 and TRBJ2-1; possible D gene TRBD2, 6 bases. CDR1 is SGHRS and CDR2 is YFSETQ in the germline V gene. This CDR3 has 14 residues. Trimming shortened V by 0 bases and J by 7 bases, and 11 bases separated the two germline ends. CDR3 in amino acids: CASSLGPGENEQFF. CDR3 bases: TGCGCCAGCAGCTTGGGCCCGGGGGAGAATGAGCAGTTCTTC.

The chain joins TRBV7-2 to TRBJ1-5; 8 bases line up with TRBD1. CDR3 length equals 16 residues. Germline V CDR1 and CDR2: SGHTA, FQGNSA. Unmatched junction bases numbered 3, after V lost 1 base and J lost 1 base. The DNA for the CDR3 is TGTGCCAGCAGCTTAGGGACAGGGAGAAGCAATCAGCCCCAGCATTTT. Protein: CASSLGTGRSNQPQHF.

The CDR3 reads CASSFRWGGTEAFF. CDR3 sequence (DNA): TGTGCCAGCAGTTTTCGTTGGGGGGGGACTGAAGCTTTCTTT. This chain connects TRBV27 to TRBJ1-1; possible D gene TRBD1, 5 bases. The ends were cut back, 3 bases at V and 5 bases at J, with 13 bases in the middle. Per germline, CDR1 MNHEY and CDR2 SMNVEV (reference sequence). This CDR3 spans 14 amino acids.

There are a few counts of this clone. The V and J genes are TRBV18 and TRBJ1-4; 9 bases align to TRBD1. Per germline, CDR1 KGHSH and CDR2 LQKENI. The V gene end was trimmed by 4 bases and the J gene end by 3 bases; junction bases not matched to a gene: 3. This CDR3 is 15 amino acids long. CDR3 protein: CASSLGQGSNEKLFF. The CDR3 DNA reads TGTGCCAGCTCACTGGGACAGGGCTCTAATGAAAAACTGTTTTTT.

The chain employs TRBV15 and TRBJ2-1; TRBD2 aligns across 7 bases. This CDR3 is built from 15 residues. With 0 bases clipped from V and 4 bases from J, the junction kept 3 bases outside the gene matches. Germline values: CDR1 LNHNV, CDR2 YYDKDF (reference sequence). For the CDR3, the DNA is TGTGCCACCAGCAGAGATGTGGGGGGGTACAATGAGCAGTTCTTC. Its translation: CATSRDVGGYNEQFF.

The chain employs TRBV9 and TRBJ1-3; D is uncertain. The germline V and J ends were trimmed by 0 bases and 4 bases, with 17 bases remaining between them. Germline CDR1 is SGDLS and CDR2 is YYNGEE. CDR3 length equals 17 residues. CDR3 in amino acids: CASSVEIRQEAGNTIYF. For the CDR3, the DNA is TGTGCCAGCAGCGTAGAGATCCGGCAGGAGGCCGGAAACACCATATATTTT.

The genes are TRBV5-4 and TRBJ2-7, with 7 positions matching TRBD2. The CDR3 runs to 16 residues. Germline V gives CDR1 SGHNT, CDR2 YYREEE (reference sequence). J was trimmed by 5 bases and V by 4 bases; bases with no gene match: 15. CDR3 in amino acids: CASSGVNRGSDHEQYF. Here the CDR3 DNA reads TGTGCCAGCAGCGGGGTAAACCGCGGGAGTGATCACGAGCAGTACTTC.

This rearrangement joins TRBV9 to TRBJ2-3, with D uncertain. The CDR3 runs 13 residues. Germline V gene sequence: CDR1 SGDLS, CDR2 YYNGEE. V was trimmed by 2 bases and J by 2 bases, leaving 6 bases between them. The CDR3: CASSVLLTDTQYF. CDR3 DNA sequence: TGTGCCAGCAGCGTCCTACTCACAGATACGCAGTATTTT. Full variable domain (missing parts from reference TRBV9 and TRBJ2-3): DSGVTQTPKHLITATGQRVTLRCSPRSGDLSVYWYQQSLDQGLQFLIQYYNGEERAKGNILERFSAQQFPDLHSELNLSSLELGDSALYFCASSVLLTDTQYFGPGTRLTVL.

The genes are TRBV7-2 and TRBJ1-1, with a weak D call TRBD1 (6 bases). The CDR3 contains 14 residues. Germline V gene lookup returns CDR1 SGHTA and CDR2 FQGNSA. The V end was cut by 6 bases, the J end by 4 bases, with 15 bases between. The chain's CDR3 is CASSLIGTPTEAFF. The CDR3 DNA reads as TGTGCCAGCAGTCTCATCGGGACACCCACTGAAGCTTTCTTT.

This clone was observed a handful of times. J is TRBJ2-7 and V is TRBV7-2; TRBD1 agrees at 8 bases. Germline values: CDR1 SGHTA, CDR2 FQGNSA. With 5 bases clipped from V and 7 bases from J, the junction kept 7 bases outside the gene matches. The CDR3 contains 13 residues. CDR3 sequence: CASSATGVGEQYF. The CDR3 DNA reads as TGTGCCAGCAGCGCGACAGGGGTAGGGGAGCAGTACTTC.

The chain joins TRBV13 to TRBJ2-5, with TRBD2 matching over 9 bases. The CDR3 has 16 residues. Germline V CDR1 and CDR2: PRHDT, FYEKMQ (reference sequence). With 4 bases clipped from V and 7 bases from J, the junction kept 13 bases outside the gene matches. CDR3 nucleotides: TGTGCCAGCAGCTCCACGACTAGCGGCGGGGTGGGGACCCAGTACTTC. It translates to CASSSTTSGGVGTQYF.

The CDR3 nucleotides are TGTGCCAGCAGCGTACTAGCGGGAGTGGATACGCAGTATTTT. It is translated as CASSVLAGVDTQYF. This rearrangement joins TRBV9 to TRBJ2-3, with TRBD2 matching 10 bases. The CDR3 has 14 amino acids. In germline, CDR1 is SGDLS, CDR2 YYNGEE. Trimming removed 1 base from V and 6 bases from J; junction bases left unmatched: 2.

Here the CDR3 reads CASSLGLAGGQNEQFF. The CDR3, as DNA: TGTGCCAGCAGCTTGGGACTAGCGGGAGGCCAGAATGAGCAGTTCTTC. The chain joins TRBV5-4 to TRBJ2-1; 13 bases fit TRBD2. The CDR3 has 16 amino acids. Germline V gives CDR1 SGHNT, CDR2 YYREEE (reference sequence). The ends lost 0 bases at V and 7 bases at J; junction bases unmatched: 4.

The CDR3 here is CASSQETAPFSGANVLTF. CDR3 nucleotide sequence: TGCGCCAGCAGCCAAGAGACAGCCCCTTTCTCTGGGGCCAACGTCCTGACTTTC. This rearrangement joins TRBV4-1 to TRBJ2-6; possibly TRBD1 for D (5 bases). CDR1 is MGHRA, CDR2 YSYEKL, per germline. The CDR3 consists of 18 residues. Trimming pared 0 bases from V and 0 bases from J, leaving 12 bases between.

This clone was counted only a few times. The genes are TRBV5-1 and TRBJ2-1, with 11 bases matching TRBD2. Germline loops: CDR1 SGHRS, CDR2 YFSETQ. The CDR3 sequence is 17 residues long. V shed 3 bases, J shed 8 bases, and the junction held 13 bases outside the gene matches. The chain's CDR3 is CASSYPFIAGGYHEQFF. CDR3 nucleotide sequence: TGCGCCAGCAGCTACCCTTTTATAGCGGGAGGGTACCATGAGCAGTTCTTC.

V and J are TRBV28 and TRBJ1-2; possibly TRBD1 for D (5 bases). The V gene lost 5 bases and the J gene lost 4 bases, with 14 bases spanning the gap. The CDR3 spans 14 residues. The germline V gene encodes CDR1 MDHEN and CDR2 SYDVKM. The CDR3, as DNA: TGTGCCAGCAGTCCGGGGGTACGAGGCTATGGCTACACCTTC. It codes for CASSPGVRGYGYTF.

CDR3 DNA: TGTGCCAGCAGTGAAGCGGACAGCGGAAACACCATATATTTT. As protein: CASSEADSGNTIYF. This chain uses TRBV6-1 with TRBJ1-3, with D perhaps TRBD1 (6 bases). V lost 0 bases, J lost 4 bases, and 7 bases lay in between. This CDR3 comprises 14 residues. Per germline, CDR1 MNHNS and CDR2 SASEGT.

This clone was observed a few times. V and J are TRBV6-2 or TRBV6-3 and TRBJ2-3, with 13 bases fitting TRBD2. This CDR3 is built from 19 residues. Trimming cost V 5 bases and J 6 bases; bases outside gene matches: 17. Germline loops: CDR1 MNHEY, CDR2 SVGEGT. The CDR3 sequence is CASSPFVSTTSGRQDTQYF. DNA of the CDR3: TGTGCCAGCAGTCCATTCGTCTCCACGACTAGCGGGAGGCAGGATACGCAGTATTTT.

The chain is built from TRBV20-1 and TRBJ1-3; no clear D. CDR3 length: 10 amino acids. Germline CDR1 and CDR2: DFQATT and SNEGSKA (reference sequence). V was clipped by 6 bases and J by 4 bases, with 4 bases between them. The DNA for the CDR3 is TGCAGTGCCGTAGGAAACACCATATATTTT. Amino acids: CSAVGNTIYF.